This is a list of T cell receptor beta chains from one sample in a study of graft-versus-host responses after intestinal transplantation. Profiling relied on immunoSEQ multiplex PCR, and the TCRdb table lists in-frame clones only, not all of them. The table lists tens of thousands of clones, approximately 95% of them singletons. Antigen specificity for these receptors is unknown. The sample was unstimulated CD8+ T cells sorted from spleen or lymph node cells, taken before transplant. These receptors were collected from a human donor who was the organ donor for an intestinal transplant. Each CDR3 is given with its conserved first and last residue. D genes are given only for firm matches. Rows give clone size only sometimes, using once, few, many, or a class for an expanded clone.

V: TRBV27; D: NA; size: NA; J: TRBJ1-5; DNA: TGTGCCAGCCGTGCGGGGCCAGGGGAAAACAATCAGCCCCAGCATTTT; CDR3: CASRAGPGENNQPQHF
V: TRBV19; D: TRBD1; size: once; J: TRBJ1-6; DNA: TGTGCCAGTAGTATAGCCCGGGACAGTGATTCACCCCTCCACTTT; CDR3: CASSIARDSDSPLHF
V: TRBV5-6; D: NA; size: NA; J: TRBJ2-3; DNA: TGTGCCGGGCAGTCAGGCACAGATACGCAGTATTTT; CDR3: CAGQSGTDTQYF
V: TRBV29-1; D: NA; size: NA; J: TRBJ1-4; DNA: TGCAGCGTTGAAGATGGTCGCAGCAATGAAAAACTGTTTTTT; CDR3: CSVEDGRSNEKLFF
V: TRBV4-3; D: NA; size: NA; J: TRBJ2-2; DNA: TGCGCCAGCAGCCGGTCTCGTCACAGAACGGATTCGAACACCGGGGAGCTGTTTTTT; CDR3: CASSRSRHRTDSNTGELFF
V: TRBV4-1; D: NA; size: NA; J: TRBJ1-5; DNA: TGCGCCAGCAGCCAAGAGATTTTCGGGGGATACCAGCCCCAGCATTTT; CDR3: CASSQEIFGGYQPQHF
V: TRBV28; D: TRBD1; size: once; J: TRBJ1-6; DNA: TGTGCCAGCAGTTCAAACGTACAGGGGTTGGATTCACCCCTCCACTTT; CDR3: CASSSNVQGLDSPLHF
V: TRBV13; D: NA; size: NA; J: TRBJ2-7; DNA: TGTGCCAGCAGCTCCACAGGACGGGGTTATGTCTACGAGCAGTACTTC; CDR3: CASSSTGRGYVYEQYF
V: TRBV27; D: NA; size: few; J: TRBJ2-2; DNA: TGTGCCAGCAGTTTAATGTCGGGGGACACCGGGGAGCTGTTTTTT; CDR3: CASSLMSGDTGELFF
V: TRBV4-1; D: NA; size: few; J: TRBJ1-1; DNA: TGCGCCAGTCAGGGGCAAGAGCCCTTGAACACTGAAGCTTTCTTT; CDR3: CASQGQEPLNTEAFF
V: TRBV7-9; D: NA; size: NA; J: TRBJ1-2; DNA: TGTGCCAGCAGCTTAGCGGGGGGACTTGATGGCTACACCTTC; CDR3: CASSLAGGLDGYTF
V: TRBV27; D: NA; size: few; J: TRBJ1-2; DNA: TGTGCCAGCATGGGAGGCTATGGCTACACCTTC; CDR3: CASMGGYGYTF
V: TRBV29-1; D: NA; size: NA; J: TRBJ2-2; DNA: TGCAGCGCCGAGCGGGGGGAGCTGTTTTTT; CDR3: CSAERGELFF
V: TRBV2; D: TRBD1; size: NA; J: TRBJ1-2; DNA: TGTGCCAGCAGTGAAGGTATTGGGACAGGGGGTCGATATGGCTACACCTTC; CDR3: CASSEGIGTGGRYGYTF
V: TRBV11-3; D: NA; size: NA; J: TRBJ2-3; DNA: TGTGCCAGCAGCGATGAGGAACCAGGGAAGTGGGGCACAGATACGCAGTATTTT; CDR3: CASSDEEPGKWGTDTQYF
V: TRBV30; D: NA; size: NA; J: TRBJ1-6; DNA: TGTGCCTGGAGTGTAGGCGTAGAGGTGGCTTCACCCCTCCACTTT; CDR3: CAWSVGVEVASPLHF
V: TRBV5-4; D: NA; size: NA; J: TRBJ2-5; DNA: TGTGCCAGCACCGTGGGAGGCCCGGACGGGAAGACCCAGTACTTC; CDR3: CASTVGGPDGKTQYF
V: TRBV6-6; D: NA; size: once; J: TRBJ1-1; DNA: TGTGCCAGCAGTCGGAACACTGAAGCTTTCTTT; CDR3: CASSRNTEAFF
V: TRBV7-9; D: TRBD1; size: NA; J: TRBJ1-1; DNA: TGTGCCAGCAGTTACCGACAGGGGGCGAAGGGGAACACTGAAGCTTTCTTT; CDR3: CASSYRQGAKGNTEAFF
V: TRBV18; D: NA; size: NA; J: TRBJ2-5; DNA: TGTGCCAGCTCAACCGGGACACTTCAAGAGACCCAGTACTTC; CDR3: CASSTGTLQETQYF
V: TRBV29-1; D: NA; size: NA; J: TRBJ2-1; DNA: TGCAGCGTCCTTCAGGCCCTACACAATGAGCAGTTCTTC; CDR3: CSVLQALHNEQFF
V: TRBV27; D: TRBD2; size: NA; J: TRBJ2-7; DNA: TGTGCCAGCAGCACCACCGGGACTAGTTTTTGGGAGCAGTACTTC; CDR3: CASSTTGTSFWEQYF
V: TRBV11-1; D: NA; size: NA; J: TRBJ1-1; DNA: TGTGCCAGCAGCTTAGTGGGTGGACAGAATGAAGCTTTCTTT; CDR3: CASSLVGGQNEAFF
V: TRBV23-1; D: NA; size: NA; J: TRBJ1-4; DNA: TGCGCCAGCAGTCAATCGTACCCGGGTTCTAATGAAAAACTGTTTTTT; CDR3: CASSQSYPGSNEKLFF
V: TRBV2; D: NA; size: NA; J: TRBJ1-1; DNA: TGTGCCATGCCGGAAATGAACACTGAAGCTTTCTTT; CDR3: CAMPEMNTEAFF
V: TRBV13; D: NA; size: NA; J: TRBJ2-1; DNA: TGTGCCAGCAGCTTAGAAGTCGTGTACAATGAGCAGTTCTTC; CDR3: CASSLEVVYNEQFF
V: TRBV11-2; D: NA; size: NA; J: TRBJ1-3; DNA: TGTGCCAGCACTCAGGGGACTGGAAACACCATATATTTT; CDR3: CASTQGTGNTIYF
V: TRBV9; D: NA; size: NA; J: TRBJ2-3; DNA: TGTGCCAGCAGCGTAACCGGGATGACGCAGTATTTT; CDR3: CASSVTGMTQYF
V: TRBV25-1; D: TRBD2; size: NA; J: TRBJ2-1; DNA: TGTGCCAGCAGTGAATATCCCGGACTAGCGGGTCACAATGAGCAGTTCTTC; CDR3: CASSEYPGLAGHNEQFF
V: TRBV19; D: TRBD1; size: NA; J: TRBJ1-1; DNA: TGTGCCAGTAGTATCGCCGGGACAGGGGGCTGGGGGACTGAAGCTTTCTTT; CDR3: CASSIAGTGGWGTEAFF
V: TRBV6-1; D: TRBD1; size: once; J: TRBJ1-2; DNA: TGTGCCAGCAGCCCCCGGACAGGCTATGGCTACACCTTC; CDR3: CASSPRTGYGYTF